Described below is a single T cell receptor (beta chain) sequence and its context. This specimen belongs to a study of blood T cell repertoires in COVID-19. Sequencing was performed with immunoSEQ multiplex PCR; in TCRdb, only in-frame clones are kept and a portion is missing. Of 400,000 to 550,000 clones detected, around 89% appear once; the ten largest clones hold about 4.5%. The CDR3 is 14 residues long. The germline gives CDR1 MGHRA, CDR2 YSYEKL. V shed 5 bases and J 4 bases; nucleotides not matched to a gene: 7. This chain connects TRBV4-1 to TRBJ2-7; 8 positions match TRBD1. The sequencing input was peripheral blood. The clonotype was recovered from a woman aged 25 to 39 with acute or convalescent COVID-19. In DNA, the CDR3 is TGCGCCAGCAGCGCCGGGACAGGCTCTTACGAGCAGTACTTC. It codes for CASSAGTGSYEQYF.